Below are 14 T cell receptor beta chains sequenced from a single sample in a study of blood T cell repertoires in COVID-19. Only in-frame clones appear in the TCRdb table, and some are missing; sequencing was by immunoSEQ multiplex PCR. The repertoire consists of 250,000 to 300,000 clones, with around 89% occurring once and the leading ten covering 5.5% to 8%. Sequenced material: peripheral blood. The origin of the receptors is a woman between 50 and 59 years old with COVID-19, enrolled during active disease.

J is TRBJ2-2 and V is TRBV30; TRBD2 agrees at 7 bases. CDR1 GTSNPN and CDR2 SVGIG come from the germline V gene (reference sequence). The CDR3 sequence is 14 residues long. V lost 3 bases to trimming and J lost 0 bases; unmatched junction nucleotides: 1. The CDR3: CAWRRGANTGELFF. CDR3 sequence (DNA): TGTGCCTGGAGACGGGGGGCGAACACCGGGGAGCTGTTTTTT. Full variable domain (outside the CDR3, taken from reference TRBV30 and TRBJ2-2): SQTIHQWPATLVQPVGSPLSLECTVEGTSNPNLYWYRQAAGRGLQLLFYSVGIGQISSEVPQNLSASRPQDRQFILSSKKLLLSDSGFYLCAWRRGANTGELFFGEGSRLTVL.

This clone was found once. The CDR3: CASSESLLSNQPQHF. In nucleotides, the CDR3 is TGCGCCAGCAGTGAGTCCCTACTTTCCAATCAGCCCCAGCATTTT. The chain has TRBV10-2 and TRBJ1-5; D unclear. The germline V and J ends were trimmed by 0 bases and 3 bases, with 9 bases remaining between them. The CDR3 is 15 amino acids. CDR1 and CDR2 (germline): WSHSY, SAAADI.

The J gene is TRBJ1-2, the V gene TRBV10-3, with 8 bases fitting TRBD1. The CDR3 loop spans 13 amino acids. V shed 11 bases and J 1 base; nucleotides not matched to a gene: 6. Germline V lookup: CDR1 ENHRY, CDR2 SYGVKD. In nucleotides, the CDR3 is TGTGCCTTCCGGACAGGGATTAACTATGGCTACACCTTC. This translates into CAFRTGINYGYTF.

J is TRBJ2-1 and V is TRBV19; 7 positions agree with TRBD1. The germline V gene encodes CDR1 LNHDA and CDR2 SQIVND (reference sequence). CDR3 length equals 15 residues. V shed 1 base, J shed 8 bases, and the junction held 8 bases outside the gene matches. CDR3 in amino acids: CASSIARQGSDEQFF. The CDR3 DNA reads as TGTGCCAGTAGTATAGCGAGACAGGGATCTGATGAGCAGTTCTTC. The full variable domain, completed using reference TRBV19 and TRBJ2-1, is DGGITQSPKYLFRKEGQNVTLSCEQNLNHDAMYWYRQDPGQGLRLIYYSQIVNDFQKGDIAEGYSVSREKKESFPLTVTSAQKNPTAFYLCASSIARQGSDEQFFGPGTRLTVL.

This chain connects TRBV6-2 or TRBV6-3 to TRBJ1-2; 7 bases are shared with TRBD1. This CDR3 has 14 amino acids. Losses at the gene ends were 3 bases for V and 4 bases for J; bases not matched to a gene: 5. The germline V gene encodes CDR1 MNHEY and CDR2 SVGEGT. In nucleotides, the CDR3 is TGTGCCAGCAGTTATGGGACAGCGAGCTATGGCTACACCTTC. This codes for CASSYGTASYGYTF.

This clone was seen a single time. This chain connects TRBV19 to TRBJ2-7, with 9 bases aligning to TRBD2. CDR1 is LNHDA and CDR2 is SQIVND in the germline V gene (reference sequence). The CDR3 covers 14 residues. Trimming at V came to 3 bases and at J to 7 bases, leaving 7 bases not matched to a gene. The CDR3 DNA sequence: TGTGCCAGTAGTATCCTAGCGGGAACGGGAGAGCAGTACTTC. Its translation: CASSILAGTGEQYF. Looking up the rest from reference TRBV19 and TRBJ2-7 gives the full variable domain: DGGITQSPKYLFRKEGQNVTLSCEQNLNHDAMYWYRQDPGQGLRLIYYSQIVNDFQKGDIAEGYSVSREKKESFPLTVTSAQKNPTAFYLCASSILAGTGEQYFGPGTRLTVT.

The table lists this clone with a count of one. The V and J genes are TRBV7-9 and TRBJ1-5; tentative D call: TRBD1 (5 bases). The CDR3 has 14 amino acids. V lost 1 base to trimming and J lost 7 bases, with 11 bases between them. CDR1 is SEHNR, CDR2 FQNEAQ, per germline (reference sequence). The DNA of the CDR3 is TGTGCCAGCAGCTTAGTCGGGGGGGGACAGCCCCAGCATTTT. It yields the protein CASSLVGGGQPQHF.

V usage is TRBV5-1 and J usage is TRBJ2-2; the D gene is possibly TRBD2 (6 bases). The CDR3 totals 14 residues. Per germline, CDR1 SGHRS and CDR2 YFSETQ. Trimming took 4 bases from V and 4 from J, leaving 11 bases between them. The CDR3 spells CASSPGLFTGELFF. CDR3 nucleotide sequence: TGCGCCAGCAGCCCGGGACTTTTCACCGGGGAGCTGTTTTTT.

The chain employs TRBV9 and TRBJ1-2; D is perhaps TRBD1 (5 bases). The CDR3 is 12 amino acids. Germline V gives CDR1 SGDLS, CDR2 YYNGEE. V lost 5 bases to trimming and J lost 5 bases, with 10 bases between them. CDR3: CASSGSGYGYTF. DNA for the CDR3: TGTGCCAGCAGTGGATCAGGGTATGGCTACACCTTC.

This chain joins TRBV5-8 and TRBJ1-1; D gene ambiguous. The CDR3 contains 13 residues. Trimming took off 4 bases at V and 1 base at J, with 8 bases between the two ends. Germline CDR1 reads SGHTS; CDR2 reads YDEGEE. The CDR3 spells CASSLTRNTEAFF. CDR3 sequence (DNA): TGTGCCAGCAGCCTCACTCGGAACACTGAAGCTTTCTTT. The complete variable domain, with remaining parts taken from reference TRBV5-8 and TRBJ1-1, reads EAGVTQSPTHLIKTRGQQATLRCSPISGHTSVYWYQQALGLGLQFLLWYDEGEERNRGNFPPRFSGRQFPNYSSELNVNALELEDSALYLCASSLTRNTEAFFGQGTRLTVV.

The chain is built from TRBV6-5 and TRBJ1-2, with D perhaps TRBD1 (5 bases). Looked up from germline, CDR1 is MNHEY and CDR2 is SVGAGI. This CDR3 contains 12 residues. V dropped 6 bases and J dropped 11 bases, with 16 bases sitting between them. CDR3 in amino acids: CASRPQDGNYTF. CDR3 nucleotide sequence: TGTGCCAGCAGGCCACAGGACGGAAATTACACCTTC.

This chain joins TRBV25-1 and TRBJ2-5; TRBD1 aligns across 7 bases. After removal of 3 bases from V and 1 base from J, the junction contained 8 bases not matched to a gene. This CDR3 is 16 amino acids long. Germline V CDR1 and CDR2: MGHDK, SYGVNS. The CDR3 region is CASSDLDRDFQETQYF. As DNA, the CDR3 is TGTGCCAGCAGTGACCTAGACAGGGATTTCCAAGAGACCCAGTACTTC.

The CDR3 bases are TGTGCCAGCAGCTTCGGCGGAGGGGACACAGATACGCAGTATTTT. It is translated as CASSFGGGDTDTQYF. V usage is TRBV11-2 and J usage is TRBJ2-3; possibly TRBD2 for D (6 bases). Germline CDR1 and CDR2: SGHAT and FQNNGV. The CDR3 runs 15 residues. Between the trimmed V and J ends, which lost 3 bases and 2 bases, there was a span of 12 bases.

The chain links TRBV10-1 to TRBJ1-2; D is uncertain. The CDR3 length is 14 residues. The germline V gene encodes CDR1 WNHNN and CDR2 SYGVQD (reference sequence). V lost 3 bases and J 3 bases, leaving 11 bases between the germline ends. The CDR3 region has the DNA TGCGCCAGCAGTGATGTAGCCGGGGACTATGGCTACACCTTC. This codes for CASSDVAGDYGYTF.